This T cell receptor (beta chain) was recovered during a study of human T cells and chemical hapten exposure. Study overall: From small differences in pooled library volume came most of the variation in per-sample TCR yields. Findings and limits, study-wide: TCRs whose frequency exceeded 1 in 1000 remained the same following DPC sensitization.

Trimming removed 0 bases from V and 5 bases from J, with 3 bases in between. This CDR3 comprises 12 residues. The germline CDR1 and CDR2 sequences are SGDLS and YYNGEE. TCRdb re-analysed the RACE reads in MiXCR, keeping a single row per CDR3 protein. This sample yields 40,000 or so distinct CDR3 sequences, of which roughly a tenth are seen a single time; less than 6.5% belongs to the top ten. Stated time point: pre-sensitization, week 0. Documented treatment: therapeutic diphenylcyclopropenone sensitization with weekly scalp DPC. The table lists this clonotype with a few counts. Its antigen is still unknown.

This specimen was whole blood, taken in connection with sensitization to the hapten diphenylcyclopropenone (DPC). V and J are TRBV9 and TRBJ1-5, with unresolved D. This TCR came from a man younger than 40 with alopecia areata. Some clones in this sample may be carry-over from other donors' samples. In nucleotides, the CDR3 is TGTGCCAGCAGCGTAGGGTATCAGCCCCAGCATTTT. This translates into CASSVGYQPQHF.